Presented here are 8 T cell receptor beta chains from one specimen sequenced in a study of blood T cell repertoires in COVID-19. Sequencing used immunoSEQ multiplex PCR; TCRdb keeps in-frame clones, though not all of them. The sample yields around 250,000 clones, around 83% seen once. Input material: peripheral blood. The receptors originated from a man between 35 and 55 years old with active or convalescent COVID-19.

The rearrangement joins TRBV3-1 (or the pseudogene TRBV3-2) to TRBJ2-7, with a tentative D call TRBD2 (7 bases). The length of the CDR3 is 15 residues. The V gene's germline CDR1 is LGHDT and CDR2 YNNKEL (reference sequence). V gave up 1 base and J gave up 3 bases, with 13 bases separating them. CDR3 amino acids: CASSQGEGGRYEQYF. In DNA form, the CDR3 reads TGTGCCAGCAGCCAAGGGGAGGGGGGCCGCTACGAGCAGTACTTC.

This chain connects TRBV11-3 to TRBJ2-5; the D gene is possibly TRBD1 (6 bases). CDR3 length equals 15 residues. Trimming removed 4 bases at V and 0 bases at J, with 12 bases between. Germline V gene data show CDR1 as SGHNT and CDR2 as YENEEA. CDR3 bases: TGTGCCAGCAGCTCAACCGACAGGTACCAAGAGACCCAGTACTTC. This sequence encodes CASSSTDRYQETQYF. The whole variable domain, remainder taken from reference TRBV11-3 and TRBJ2-5, is EAGVVQSPRYKIIEKKQPVAFWCNPISGHNTLYWYLQNLGQGPELLIRYENEEAVDDSQLPKDRFSAERLKGVDSTLKIQPAELGDSAVYLCASSSTDRYQETQYFGPGTRLLVL.

The genes are TRBV11-2 and TRBJ2-1, with 8 positions matching TRBD2. Losses at the gene ends were 3 bases for V and 2 bases for J; bases not matched to a gene: 3. The CDR3 totals 15 residues. The germline gives CDR1 SGHAT, CDR2 FQNNGV. The DNA for the CDR3 is TGTGCCAGCAGCTTCACTAGCGGAGCCTACAATGAGCAGTTCTTC. Its protein product is CASSFTSGAYNEQFF.

This chain joins TRBV6-1 and TRBJ2-7; maybe TRBD2 (6 bases). V shed 0 bases and J shed 4 bases, with 13 bases lying between them. CDR1 is MNHNS, CDR2 SASEGT, per germline. The CDR3 loop spans 15 amino acids. The CDR3 protein is CASSEASGGIYEQYF. DNA of the CDR3: TGTGCCAGCAGTGAAGCGTCTGGGGGGATTTACGAGCAGTACTTC.

V and J are TRBV6-5 and TRBJ2-2; 9 nucleotides agree with TRBD2. The trim removed 7 bases at V and 5 bases at J, leaving 8 bases unmatched. This CDR3 is 15 amino acids long. Germline values: CDR1 MNHEY, CDR2 SVGAGI. DNA of the CDR3: TGTGCCAGCACCATCTTTGCGGGGGGGACCGGGGAGCTGTTTTTT. Protein product: CASTIFAGGTGELFF.

A word on this clone: A much more abundant neighbour one base away suggests this may be a read error. Other DNA sequences in the sample encode the same CDR3. V usage is TRBV6-5 and J usage is TRBJ1-1; possibly TRBD1 for D (5 bases). Germline CDR1 reads MNHEY; CDR2 reads SVGAGI. The CDR3 is 13 residues long. V lost 2 bases and J lost 5, with 9 bases in between. Here the CDR3 DNA reads TGTGCCAGCAGTTACGTGGGGGGAACTGAAGCTTTCTTT. Encoded protein: CASSYVGGTEAFF.

Only one count was recorded for this clone. The chain carries TRBV3-1 (or the pseudogene TRBV3-2) and TRBJ2-7, with 7 bases matching TRBD2. Trimming took 7 bases from V and 3 from J; bases not matched to a gene: 6. This CDR3 has 13 residues. Germline loops: CDR1 LGHDT, CDR2 YNNKEL (reference sequence). CDR3 region: CASTVRGVYEQYF. Written as DNA, the CDR3 is TGTGCCAGCACCGTCCGGGGGGTCTACGAGCAGTACTTC.

On this clone itself: Just one base apart from a much larger clone, this may be a read error. The V and J genes are TRBV5-6 and TRBJ1-2; D gene ambiguous. The germline V gene has CDR1 SGHDT and CDR2 YYEEEE. CDR3 size: 12 residues. V was clipped by 0 bases and J by 4 bases, with 4 bases between them. The CDR3 DNA is TGTGCCAGCAGCTTGGACAGCTATGGCTACACCTTC. As protein: CASSLDSYGYTF.